Below, 6 T cell receptor beta chains from the same sample are listed, as sequenced in a study of T cells in Graves' hyperthyroidism and ophthalmopathy. RNA transcripts served as the template for amplifying TCR beta CDR3 regions. TCR CDR3 regions were first amplified by RT-PCR with HTBI primers. TCRdb re-called the multiplex PCR reads with MiXCR, one entry per CDR3 protein. Counted here are about 600,000 distinct CDR3 sequences, about 14% occurring once; the ten biggest clones make up approximately 13%. Sequenced input: blood. The receptors were sampled from a woman in her forties or fifties with Graves' ophthalmopathy.

This clonotype was detected many times. The V call is TRBV20-1, the J call TRBJ2-1; 15 bases map to TRBD2. V was pared by 6 bases and J by 2 bases, with 5 bases of the junction left unmatched. There are 16 residues in the CDR3. Germline CDR1 reads DFQATT; CDR2 reads SNEGSKA (reference sequence). CDR3 DNA sequence: TGCAGTGCAACCGGGACTAGCGGGAGGCCCTACAATGAGCAGTTCTTC. Amino acids: CSATGTSGRPYNEQFF.

Ten or more counts support this clonotype. V is TRBV3-1 and J is TRBJ2-5; no firm D call. The germline CDR1 and CDR2 sequences are LGHDT and YNNKEL (reference sequence). V lost 2 bases and J lost 1, with 5 bases in between. This CDR3 region has 13 residues. Here the CDR3 DNA reads TGTGCCAGCAGCCAACGGTTCCAAGAGACCCAGTACTTC. Protein: CASSQRFQETQYF.

The V call is TRBV6-1, the J call TRBJ1-4, with D unclear. Per germline, CDR1 MNHNS and CDR2 SASEGT. Trimming stripped 5 bases from V and 0 bases from J, with 10 bases between. The CDR3 extends over 15 amino acids. CDR3 in DNA: TGTGCCAGCAGTCCCCAGACTGCAACTAATGAAAAACTGTTTTTT. Translating it yields CASSPQTATNEKLFF.

This clonotype was counted at least ten times. The rearrangement links TRBV28 to TRBJ1-4; possibly TRBD1 for D (6 bases). Germline V lookup: CDR1 MDHEN, CDR2 SYDVKM. CDR3 length: 14 residues. Deletions cut 5 bases from V and 8 bases from J, with 15 bases between. The CDR3 DNA follows: TGTGCCAGCAGTACCCACAGGGAAAGGGAAAAACTGTTTTTT. Translated: CASSTHREREKLFF.

This clonotype was observed many times. This rearrangement joins TRBV20-1 to TRBJ2-7, with a weak D call TRBD1 (5 bases). The CDR3 runs to 12 residues. The germline V gene has CDR1 DFQATT and CDR2 SNEGSKA (reference sequence). Trimming stripped 4 bases from V and 1 base from J, with 8 bases between. The CDR3 region has the DNA TGCAGTGCTACCCGACAGTCCTACGAGCAGTACTTC. Amino acid sequence: CSATRQSYEQYF.

The table lists this clonotype with a few counts. The chain employs TRBV20-1 and TRBJ2-5; 9 nucleotides align to TRBD1. The germline V gene has CDR1 DFQATT and CDR2 SNEGSKA (reference sequence). The CDR3 covers 15 residues. The trim removed 1 base at V and 5 bases at J, leaving 8 bases unmatched. The CDR3 reads CSARAGTGFVETQYF. The CDR3 DNA follows: TGCAGTGCTAGAGCCGGGACAGGGTTTGTCGAGACCCAGTACTTC.